These T cell receptor beta chains were read from a single sample in a study of blood T cell repertoires in COVID-19. Profiling relied on immunoSEQ multiplex PCR, and the TCRdb table lists in-frame clones only, not all of them. The sample comprises approximately 85,000 clones, 90% of which are singletons, and around 0.98% rests with the top ten. The material sequenced was peripheral blood. All receptors derive from a woman in her 50s in a cohort sampled during active COVID-19. The CDR3 runs from the conserved cysteine through the conserved F or W. A D gene is named only where the DNA matches it firmly.

len: 13; j_gene: TRBJ2-5; v_gene: TRBV13; d_gene: -; CDR3aa: CASSFSGQETQYF
len: 14; j_gene: TRBJ2-3; v_gene: TRBV5-1; d_gene: -; CDR3aa: CASAGAGVSDTQYF
len: 15; j_gene: TRBJ2-5; v_gene: TRBV11-2; d_gene: -; CDR3aa: CASRSPIPRDTPQYF
len: 15; j_gene: TRBJ2-1; v_gene: TRBV3-1/TRBV3-2; d_gene: TRBD2; CDR3aa: CASSQDGTSYNEQFF
len: 17; j_gene: TRBJ2-7; v_gene: TRBV3-1/TRBV3-2; d_gene: TRBD2; CDR3aa: CASSQESGGRAVYEQYF
len: 13; j_gene: TRBJ1-1; v_gene: TRBV19; d_gene: -; CDR3aa: CASSRRGLTEAFF
len: 11; j_gene: TRBJ1-2; v_gene: TRBV20-1; d_gene: -; CDR3aa: CSARGSGTRSF
len: 11; j_gene: TRBJ2-7; v_gene: TRBV5-1; d_gene: -; CDR3aa: CASSFTYEQYF
len: 15; j_gene: TRBJ2-5; v_gene: TRBV7-9; d_gene: TRBD2; CDR3aa: CASSGIAGVGETQYF
len: 14; j_gene: TRBJ2-7; v_gene: TRBV13; d_gene: TRBD1; CDR3aa: CASSLGTGAYEQYF
len: 14; j_gene: TRBJ2-7; v_gene: TRBV5-5; d_gene: -; CDR3aa: CASSLGPGGYEQYF
len: 14; j_gene: TRBJ2-3; v_gene: TRBV18; d_gene: -; CDR3aa: CASSPPGTSDTQYF
len: 14; j_gene: TRBJ2-1; v_gene: TRBV27; d_gene: -; CDR3aa: CASSLGTPLREQFF
len: 15; j_gene: TRBJ1-1; v_gene: TRBV30; d_gene: -; CDR3aa: CAWSVGLGRDTEAFF
len: 14; j_gene: TRBJ2-7; v_gene: TRBV27; d_gene: TRBD1; CDR3aa: CASSGQGEAYEQYF
len: 14; j_gene: TRBJ2-3; v_gene: TRBV7-3; d_gene: TRBD1; CDR3aa: CASSRQGGTDTQYF
len: 14; j_gene: TRBJ1-6; v_gene: TRBV9; d_gene: -; CDR3aa: CASSVAYGGSPLHF
len: 15; j_gene: TRBJ2-7; v_gene: TRBV4-1; d_gene: -; CDR3aa: CASSQQDYRSYEQYF
len: 13; j_gene: TRBJ1-1; v_gene: TRBV12-3/TRBV12-4; d_gene: -; CDR3aa: CASSARLDTEAFF
len: 16; j_gene: TRBJ2-3; v_gene: TRBV7-3; d_gene: -; CDR3aa: CASSLGPPGLGDTQYF
len: 13; j_gene: TRBJ2-7; v_gene: TRBV21-1; d_gene: -; CDR3aa: CASRKMIEDEQYF
len: 15; j_gene: TRBJ1-1; v_gene: TRBV5-8; d_gene: -; CDR3aa: CASSLGPRWNTEAFF
len: 17; j_gene: TRBJ1-3; v_gene: TRBV5-1; d_gene: -; CDR3aa: CASSLSFGGLTGNTIYF
len: 13; j_gene: TRBJ1-2; v_gene: TRBV28; d_gene: TRBD1; CDR3aa: CASSLEGAGGYTF
len: 13; j_gene: TRBJ1-2; v_gene: TRBV12-5; d_gene: -; CDR3aa: CASGYEVMYGYTF
len: 17; j_gene: TRBJ2-3; v_gene: TRBV3-1/TRBV3-2; d_gene: -; CDR3aa: CASSPLGGQVRTDTQYF
len: 15; j_gene: TRBJ2-1; v_gene: TRBV7-2; d_gene: TRBD1; CDR3aa: CASTPSGQGYNEQFF
len: 14; j_gene: TRBJ2-1; v_gene: TRBV6-6; d_gene: TRBD1; CDR3aa: CACNNRGRVNEQFF
len: 13; j_gene: TRBJ1-2; v_gene: TRBV10-1; d_gene: -; CDR3aa: CASRPTGGYGYTF
len: 14; j_gene: TRBJ2-7; v_gene: TRBV11-2; d_gene: -; CDR3aa: CASSFLAPPSEQYF
len: 16; j_gene: TRBJ2-3; v_gene: TRBV7-3; d_gene: TRBD2; CDR3aa: CASRTSGRGSTDTQYF
len: 14; j_gene: TRBJ2-3; v_gene: TRBV7-9; d_gene: -; CDR3aa: CASSFGTSTDTQYF
len: 16; j_gene: TRBJ2-1; v_gene: TRBV20-1; d_gene: TRBD2; CDR3aa: CSASGFSGSGNNEQFF
len: 16; j_gene: TRBJ2-1; v_gene: TRBV15; d_gene: -; CDR3aa: CATSGDGRRSYNEQFF
len: 14; j_gene: TRBJ1-3; v_gene: TRBV11-3; d_gene: -; CDR3aa: CASSLTNSGNTIYF
len: 18; j_gene: TRBJ2-2; v_gene: TRBV24-1; d_gene: TRBD2; CDR3aa: CATSDPGLAGGWTGELFF
len: 14; j_gene: TRBJ2-7; v_gene: TRBV27; d_gene: -; CDR3aa: CASAPPDRIYEQYF
len: 14; j_gene: TRBJ1-1; v_gene: TRBV5-1; d_gene: -; CDR3aa: CASRADAANTEAFF
len: 18; j_gene: TRBJ1-2; v_gene: TRBV4-1; d_gene: -; CDR3aa: CASSQEGGTGKRNYGYTF
len: 14; j_gene: TRBJ1-4; v_gene: TRBV19; d_gene: -; CDR3aa: CASSLQGRYEKLFF
len: 11; j_gene: TRBJ1-2; v_gene: TRBV7-2; d_gene: -; CDR3aa: CASSNRLGYTF
len: 14; j_gene: TRBJ1-3; v_gene: TRBV5-1; d_gene: TRBD1; CDR3aa: CASSLEGQGNTIYF